Shown below are 8 T cell receptor beta chains from a single sample sequenced in a study of shared clonotypes between healthy human individuals. Clones were sequenced by immunoSEQ multiplex PCR, and TCRdb holds only the in-frame ones, with some missing. The table includes about 1.5 million clones, approximately 98% detected once. The source material was naive CD4+ T cells sorted from blood. Subset in this sample: CD45RA+ positively selected. Receptors were obtained from a man aged 30-40 years in good health.

The J gene is TRBJ2-1, the V gene TRBV5-1; the D gene is possibly TRBD1 (6 bases). The length of the CDR3 is 16 residues. Trimming left V 0 bases short and J 2 bases short, with 12 bases between. Germline values: CDR1 SGHRS, CDR2 YFSETQ. The CDR3 DNA sequence: TGCGCCAGCAGCTTGGGGACAGCTCACCCCTACAATGAGCAGTTCTTC. Translated: CASSLGTAHPYNEQFF.

The chain is built from TRBV25-1 and TRBJ2-1; no definite D call. The CDR3 is 13 residues long. Germline V gene lookup returns CDR1 MGHDK and CDR2 SYGVNS. The V and J ends lost 6 bases and 0 bases respectively, with 6 bases between them. The DNA of the CDR3 is TGTGCCAGCAGGCAGACCTCCTACAATGAGCAGTTCTTC. As protein: CASRQTSYNEQFF.

The J gene is TRBJ2-1, the V gene TRBV10-3; D call uncertain. V dropped 2 bases and J dropped 9 bases, with 20 bases sitting between them. CDR1 ENHRY and CDR2 SYGVKD come from the germline V gene. The CDR3 has 16 amino acids. The CDR3 DNA is TGTGCCATCAGTGAGCCGAGACTCGGTGTCATTGGTGAGCAGTTCTTC. Protein sequence: CAISEPRLGVIGEQFF.

This chain links TRBV2 with TRBJ2-3; 7 bases agree with TRBD2. The CDR3 has 16 amino acids. Germline V lookup: CDR1 SNHLY, CDR2 FYNNEI. Trimming took 4 bases from V and 4 from J; bases not matched to a gene: 11. The CDR3 sequence is CASSAPGRASADTQYF. The DNA for the CDR3 is TGTGCCAGCAGTGCCCCTGGGAGGGCATCCGCAGATACGCAGTATTTT.

The V call is TRBV5-4, the J call TRBJ2-7; D is possibly TRBD1 (6 bases). The CDR3 is 12 amino acids. Germline V gives CDR1 SGHNT, CDR2 YYREEE (reference sequence). The V end lost 6 bases, the J end lost 3 bases, and 10 bases lay between the germline ends. The DNA of the CDR3 is TGTGCCAGCACCTCGACAGGCTACGAGCAGTACTTC. Its protein is CASTSTGYEQYF. Full variable domain (rest looked up from reference TRBV5-4 and TRBJ2-7): ETGVTQSPTHLIKTRGQQVTLRCSSQSGHNTVSWYQQALGQGPQFIFQYYREEENGRGNFPPRFSGLQFPNYSSELNVNALELDDSALYLCASTSTGYEQYFGPGTRLTVT.

This chain connects TRBV5-1 to TRBJ2-1, with 9 bases identical to TRBD2. The CDR3 is made up of 15 amino acids. Germline CDR1 reads SGHRS; CDR2 reads YFSETQ. V lost 4 bases and J lost 4; bases outside the gene matches: 6. CDR3 loop: CASSGDLAGYNEQFF. As DNA, the CDR3 is TGCGCCAGCAGCGGGGACCTAGCGGGGTACAATGAGCAGTTCTTC.

J is TRBJ2-5 and V is TRBV7-8, with TRBD2 identical over 14 bases. V shed 5 bases, J shed 0 bases, and the junction held 8 bases outside the gene matches. The CDR3 has 18 amino acids. Germline V CDR1 and CDR2: SGHVS, FQNEAQ. For the CDR3, the DNA is TGTGCCAGCAGCCAGGGACTAGCGGGAGTGAGGTACCAAGAGACCCAGTACTTC. This translates into CASSQGLAGVRYQETQYF.

The chain recombines TRBV6-1 with TRBJ1-1; perhaps TRBD1 as D (5 bases). Germline V lookup: CDR1 MNHNS, CDR2 SASEGT. Trimming stripped 6 bases from V and 1 base from J, with 9 bases between. CDR3 length equals 13 residues. CDR3 DNA sequence: TGTGCCAGCAGGCGACAGCCGAACACTGAAGCTTTCTTT. This sequence encodes CASRRQPNTEAFF.